The rows below give T cell receptor beta chains drawn from one sample of a study of blood T cell repertoires in COVID-19. Sequencing used immunoSEQ multiplex PCR; TCRdb keeps in-frame clones, though not all of them. This sample has some 45,000 clones, with 75% to 80% found just once. The sequenced material came from peripheral blood. These receptors were obtained from a man between 65 and 85 years old with active or convalescent COVID-19. The CDR3 runs from the conserved cysteine through the conserved F or W. D genes are given only for firm matches. The size field is filled for only some rows; it gives once, few, many or a size class.

V gene: TRBV28
clone size: .
D gene: .
CDR3 length: 12
J gene: TRBJ1-5
CDR3 DNA: TGTGCCAGCTGCAGGGGCAATCAGCCCCAGCATTTT
CDR3 protein: CASCRGNQPQHF

V gene: TRBV11-1
clone size: .
D gene: .
CDR3 length: 14
J gene: TRBJ1-1
CDR3 DNA: TGTGCCAGCAGCGACTCTAGCCGACTCACTGAAGCTTTCTTT
CDR3 protein: CASSDSSRLTEAFF

V gene: TRBV5-5
clone size: .
D gene: .
CDR3 length: 15
J gene: TRBJ1-5
CDR3 DNA: TGTGCCAGCAGCTTGGCCGAGACAAGTGGTCAGCCCCAGCATTTT
CDR3 protein: CASSLAETSGQPQHF

V gene: TRBV1
clone size: .
D gene: .
CDR3 length: 18
J gene: TRBJ2-1
CDR3 DNA: TGCACCAGCAGCCAAGAGGGCGCTCTAGCGGGGGGATACAATGAGCAGTTCTTC
CDR3 protein: CTSSQEGALAGGYNEQFF

V gene: TRBV21-1
clone size: .
D gene: .
CDR3 length: 18
J gene: TRBJ1-5
CDR3 DNA: TGTGCCAGCAGCAAAGATCATCGGAGTGTGATTAGCAATCAGCCCCAGCATTTT
CDR3 protein: CASSKDHRSVISNQPQHF

V gene: TRBV3-1/TRBV3-2
clone size: .
D gene: TRBD1
CDR3 length: 15
J gene: TRBJ1-3
CDR3 DNA: TGTGCCAGCAGGGACGCCCGACAGGGGCTGAACACCATATATTTT
CDR3 protein: CASRDARQGLNTIYF

V gene: TRBV30
clone size: once
D gene: .
CDR3 length: 19
J gene: TRBJ1-2
CDR3 DNA: TGTGCCTGGAGTGTAGAATTGTGGTTGTCCGACAACATACTCTATGGCTACACCTTC
CDR3 protein: CAWSVELWLSDNILYGYTF

V gene: TRBV6-6
clone size: .
D gene: .
CDR3 length: 14
J gene: TRBJ1-1
CDR3 DNA: TGTGCCAGCAGTTTGGACGGGGGGAGCGCTGAAGCTTTCTTT
CDR3 protein: CASSLDGGSAEAFF

V gene: TRBV7-9
clone size: .
D gene: .
CDR3 length: 15
J gene: TRBJ1-1
CDR3 DNA: TGTGCCAGCAGCCCCCGGTGGGGGGGTAACACTGAAGCTTTCTTT
CDR3 protein: CASSPRWGGNTEAFF

V gene: TRBV28
clone size: few
D gene: TRBD1
CDR3 length: 18
J gene: TRBJ1-6
CDR3 DNA: TGTGCCAGCAGTTTATCAGAAGACAGGGGGGATTGGAATGCACCCCTCCACTTT
CDR3 protein: CASSLSEDRGDWNAPLHF

V gene: TRBV12-3/TRBV12-4
clone size: .
D gene: .
CDR3 length: 13
J gene: TRBJ1-1
CDR3 DNA: TGTGCCACCGCACAGGGATTGAACACTGAAGCTTTCTTT
CDR3 protein: CATAQGLNTEAFF

V gene: TRBV7-7
clone size: .
D gene: TRBD1
CDR3 length: 13
J gene: TRBJ2-7
CDR3 DNA: TGTGCCAGCAGCTTAATGGCAGGGGGCGAGCAGTACTTC
CDR3 protein: CASSLMAGGEQYF

V gene: TRBV18
clone size: .
D gene: TRBD2
CDR3 length: 19
J gene: TRBJ2-3
CDR3 DNA: TGTGCCAGCTCACGAGGGACTAGCGGGGGAGCTCGTAGCACAGATACGCAGTATTTT
CDR3 protein: CASSRGTSGGARSTDTQYF

V gene: TRBV12-3/TRBV12-4
clone size: .
D gene: .
CDR3 length: 12
J gene: TRBJ2-3
CDR3 DNA: TGTGCCAGCAGTGGGAGCGCCAATACGCAGTATTTT
CDR3 protein: CASSGSANTQYF